The 10 T cell receptor beta chains below come from one sample, sequenced in a study of shared clonotypes between healthy human individuals. Some clones are missing from TCRdb's copy, which holds only in-frame ones; the method was immunoSEQ multiplex PCR. This table holds nearly 750,000 clones, over 60% found once. Sequenced sample: memory CD4+ T cells sorted from blood. The subset: CD45RA-negative fraction. These receptor sequences come from a woman aged 25 to 45 in good health.

The chain is built from TRBV10-3 and TRBJ2-7; D gene ambiguous. CDR3 length: 11 amino acids. Germline V gene sequence: CDR1 ENHRY, CDR2 SYGVKD. The V end lost 3 bases, the J end lost 6 bases, and 6 bases lay between the germline ends. DNA of the CDR3: TGTGCCATCAGTGAAATGCGCGAGCAGTACTTC. Encoded protein: CAISEMREQYF.

The table lists this clone with many counts. The chain has TRBV18 and TRBJ2-3, with TRBD2 matching over 7 bases. CDR3 length equals 15 residues. The V gene's germline CDR1 is KGHSH and CDR2 LQKENI. Germline trimming cut 0 bases from V and 4 bases from J; bases unmatched to any gene: 4. The CDR3 reads CASSPPAGVADTQYF. The CDR3 bases are TGTGCCAGCTCACCACCGGCGGGAGTTGCAGATACGCAGTATTTT.

In its sample, this clone was seen a few times. J is TRBJ1-5 and V is TRBV15; TRBD1 aligns across 10 bases. There are 15 residues in the CDR3. V lost 3 bases and J lost 11; bases outside the gene matches: 10. Germline CDR1 LNHNV, CDR2 YYDKDF (reference sequence). The CDR3 here is CATSSLRTGGRTQHF. The CDR3 DNA follows: TGTGCCACCAGCAGTCTTCGGACAGGGGGACGGACCCAGCATTTT. Based on the CDR3 plus reference TRBV15 and TRBJ1-5, the full variable domain is DAMVIQNPRYQVTQFGKPVTLSCSQTLNHNVMYWYQQKSSQAPKLLFHYYDKDFNNEADTPDNFQSRRPNTSFCFLDIRSPGLGDTAMYLCATSSLRTGGRTQHFGDGTRLSIL.

V gene TRBV15 combines with J gene TRBJ2-3; D unresolved. This CDR3 comprises 14 residues. Germline V CDR1 and CDR2: LNHNV, YYDKDF (reference sequence). V was trimmed by 0 bases and J by 5 bases, leaving 9 bases between them. The CDR3 DNA is TGTGCCACCAGCAGAGATGTAGACTTAGATACGCAGTATTTT. This sequence encodes CATSRDVDLDTQYF.

The rearrangement joins TRBV5-1 to TRBJ2-5, with 8 nucleotides matching TRBD1. Germline CDR1 is SGHRS and CDR2 is YFSETQ. Unmatched junction bases numbered 5, after V lost 2 bases and J lost 5 bases. This CDR3 spans 14 amino acids. CDR3 sequence (DNA): TGCGCCAGCAGCTTTCGGACAGGGCGGGAGACCCAGTACTTC. Protein sequence: CASSFRTGRETQYF.

The rearrangement links TRBV29-1 to TRBJ2-5; 9 positions agree with TRBD2. Germline loops: CDR1 SQVTM, CDR2 ANQGSEA. The V segment lost 5 bases and the J segment 3 bases; nucleotides outside the gene matches: 7. This CDR3 comprises 14 residues. The CDR3 here is CSVPPLAGEETQYF. In DNA form, the CDR3 reads TGCAGCGTTCCGCCCTTAGCGGGAGAAGAGACCCAGTACTTC.

The chain employs TRBV6-5 and TRBJ2-5; TRBD2 agrees at 7 bases. J was trimmed by 5 bases and V by 5 bases; bases with no gene match: 8. Germline V gene lookup returns CDR1 MNHEY and CDR2 SVGAGI. The CDR3 is made up of 14 amino acids. The CDR3 DNA follows: TGTGCCAGCAGTGAGAATCTAGCGGTCGAGACCCAGTACTTC. Amino acid sequence: CASSENLAVETQYF.

This clone showed up just a few times. This chain links TRBV6-5 with TRBJ1-4; 7 bases line up with TRBD1. The CDR3 extends over 15 amino acids. The trim removed 0 bases at V and 8 bases at J, leaving 6 bases unmatched. The germline V gene has CDR1 MNHEY and CDR2 SVGAGI. As DNA, the CDR3 is TGTGCCAGCAGTTACTCTGCAGGGGGAAGGGAAAAACTGTTTTTT. It is translated as CASSYSAGGREKLFF.

This sequence joins TRBV6-1 and TRBJ2-1; TRBD2 agrees at 12 bases. The CDR3 runs to 15 residues. The V gene end was trimmed by 5 bases and the J gene end by 8 bases; junction bases not matched to a gene: 7. Germline V gene data show CDR1 as MNHNS and CDR2 as SASEGT. CDR3 amino acids: CASSQLAGGRDEQFF. CDR3 DNA sequence: TGTGCCAGCAGTCAACTAGCGGGAGGTAGGGATGAGCAGTTCTTC.

This rearrangement joins TRBV6-1 to TRBJ2-7; D gene uncertain. The CDR3 is 12 residues long. The germline CDR1 and CDR2 sequences are MNHNS and SASEGT. V lost 1 base, J lost 6 bases, and 7 bases lay in between. CDR3 sequence (DNA): TGTGCCAGCAGTGAAGATATGAGCGAGCAGTACTTC. It translates to CASSEDMSEQYF.